Following are 31 T cell receptor beta chains from one sample sequenced in a study of blood T cell repertoires in COVID-19. Using immunoSEQ multiplex PCR, the repertoire was profiled, and TCRdb retains in-frame clones only, with some absent. The repertoire holds 150,000 to 200,000 clones, with approximately 88% as singletons. Sequenced sample: peripheral blood. These receptors were taken from a man between 40 and 49 years old with acute or convalescent COVID-19.

This clone has just a few counts. The chain has TRBV28 and TRBJ1-2, with 8 bases matching TRBD1. V trimming: 7 bases; J trimming: 3 bases; junction bases outside the gene matches: 19. The CDR3 covers 18 residues. Germline V gene data show CDR1 as MDHEN and CDR2 as SYDVKM. The CDR3 bases are TGTGCCAGCAAATGGTCCGGACAGGGACGAGTCGGGTACTATGGCTACACCTTC. This encodes CASKWSGQGRVGYYGYTF.

This rearrangement joins TRBV4-3 to TRBJ1-2; TRBD1 might be the D (5 bases). CDR1 and CDR2 (germline): LGHNA, YSLEER. With 3 bases removed from V and 2 bases from J, the gap between germline ends came to 22 bases. The CDR3 runs 18 residues. CDR3 coding DNA: TGCGCCAGCAGCCAGTCCCCTGGGGGGACGTGGCCGAACTATGGCTACACCTTC. This sequence encodes CASSQSPGGTWPNYGYTF.

This clone was seen only a few times. The CDR3 reads CASSYRGQGIYEQYF. CDR3 bases: TGTGCCAGCAGTTACAGGGGACAGGGAATCTACGAGCAGTACTTC. The chain links TRBV6-6 to TRBJ2-7, with 9 bases identical to TRBD1. Per germline, CDR1 MNHNY and CDR2 SVGAGI (reference sequence). Trimming took 2 bases from V and 3 from J; bases not matched to a gene: 5. The length of the CDR3 is 15 residues.

The chain recombines TRBV7-7 with TRBJ2-3; the D gene is possibly TRBD1 (6 bases). CDR1 is SSHAT, CDR2 FNYEAQ, per germline (reference sequence). V was clipped by 6 bases and J by 1 base, with 8 bases between them. The CDR3 loop spans 13 amino acids. CDR3 residues: CASSRTGTDTQYF. In DNA form, the CDR3 reads TGTGCCAGCAGTCGGACAGGCACAGATACGCAGTATTTT.

V usage is TRBV3-1 (or the pseudogene TRBV3-2) and J usage is TRBJ1-5; D is ambiguous. The CDR3 extends over 13 amino acids. CDR1 is LGHDT and CDR2 is YNNKEL in the germline V gene (reference sequence). V was cut by 7 bases and J by 1 base, with 8 bases left in between. This chain's CDR3 is CASTEGSNQPQHF. DNA of the CDR3: TGTGCCAGCACCGAGGGCAGCAATCAGCCCCAGCATTTT.

This clone appeared a single time. The chain is built from TRBV7-8 and TRBJ2-5, with TRBD2 as a possible D gene (5 bases). CDR3 length: 14 amino acids. Germline CDR1 SGHVS, CDR2 FQNEAQ. Trimming removed 2 bases from V and 2 bases from J, with 9 bases in between. The DNA for the CDR3 is TGTGCCAGCAGCTTACAAGCGGCTCAAGAGACCCAGTACTTC. It yields the protein CASSLQAAQETQYF.

V and J are TRBV29-1 and TRBJ1-1, with D uncertain. The V end lost 4 bases, the J end lost 11 bases, and 14 bases lay between the germline ends. The germline gives CDR1 SQVTM, CDR2 ANQGSEA. CDR3 length: 11 residues. CDR3 residues: CSVGVQRRAFF. CDR3 nucleotides: TGCAGCGTTGGGGTCCAGCGGCGTGCTTTCTTT.

V is TRBV5-1 and J is TRBJ2-7; D may be TRBD2 (5 bases). This CDR3 is built from 15 residues. With 0 bases removed from V and 4 bases from J, the gap between germline ends came to 14 bases. Germline CDR1 is SGHRS and CDR2 is YFSETQ. CDR3 protein: CASSLEFGLSYEQYF. For the CDR3, the DNA is TGCGCCAGCAGCTTGGAATTCGGACTGAGTTACGAGCAGTACTTC.

The CDR3 DNA reads as TGTGCCAGCAGCGTGAATTGGGCAGGAAGGGAGACCCAGTACTTC. Amino acid sequence: CASSVNWAGRETQYF. The chain has TRBV9 and TRBJ2-5; unclear D gene. This CDR3 spans 15 amino acids. Germline assignment: CDR1 SGDLS and CDR2 YYNGEE. V lost 2 bases to trimming and J lost 5 bases, with 16 bases between them.

This clone was observed a handful of times. The V and J genes are TRBV5-1 and TRBJ1-1, with D uncertain. The CDR3 runs to 13 residues. Trimming removed 0 bases at V and 5 bases at J, with 8 bases between. CDR1 is SGHRS, CDR2 YFSETQ, per germline. CDR3 in DNA: TGCGCCAGCAGCTTGGAGCCCGCTACTGAAGCTTTCTTT. Protein: CASSLEPATEAFF.

The V gene is TRBV13, the J gene TRBJ1-2; D is possibly TRBD1 (5 bases). V lost 5 bases and J lost 6, with 22 bases in between. The CDR3 length is 16 residues. The germline CDR1 and CDR2 sequences are PRHDT and FYEKMQ (reference sequence). Written as DNA, the CDR3 is TGTGCCAGCAGCCCCCGGGCAGGCCCCGAGGACAATGGCTACACCTTC. Protein product: CASSPRAGPEDNGYTF.

This clone was observed a handful of times. The rearrangement links TRBV5-1 to TRBJ1-6; D perhaps matches TRBD1 (6 bases). With 5 bases removed from V and 7 bases from J, the gap between germline ends came to 25 bases. This CDR3 contains 18 residues. Germline CDR1 is SGHRS and CDR2 is YFSETQ. The CDR3 coding sequence is TGCGCCAGCAGTAAGGCTTCTTCAGTTACAGGGTGGAATTCACCCCTCCACTTT. Amino acids: CASSKASSVTGWNSPLHF.

V usage is TRBV30 and J usage is TRBJ1-5; 9 bases match TRBD1. Trimming took 0 bases from V and 11 from J; bases not matched to a gene: 11. Germline CDR1 is GTSNPN and CDR2 is SVGIG (reference sequence). There are 15 residues in the CDR3. CDR3: CAWSVFGQGKGAQHF. The CDR3 nucleotides read TGTGCCTGGAGTGTATTCGGACAGGGGAAAGGGGCCCAGCATTTT.

V is TRBV5-5 and J is TRBJ2-2, with 8 bases lining up with TRBD2. Trimming cost V 0 bases and J 2 bases; bases outside gene matches: 3. The CDR3 spans 16 residues. Germline loops: CDR1 SGHKS, CDR2 YYEKEE (reference sequence). In nucleotides, the CDR3 is TGTGCCAGCAGCTTGGTTAGCGGGGCTAACACCGGGGAGCTGTTTTTT. It specifies CASSLVSGANTGELFF.

The rearrangement uses TRBV9 and TRBJ2-2; D unclear. V was shortened by 4 bases and J by 0 bases, with 7 bases between the two germline ends. Germline assignment: CDR1 SGDLS and CDR2 YYNGEE. The CDR3 is made up of 14 amino acids. The CDR3 DNA sequence: TGTGCCAGCAGCCCGTCGGCGAACACCGGGGAGCTGTTTTTT. Residues: CASSPSANTGELFF.

This sequence joins TRBV6-5 and TRBJ1-1; 9 nucleotides match TRBD1. The CDR3 length is 15 residues. Germline V CDR1 and CDR2: MNHEY, SVGAGI. V gave up 6 bases and J gave up 5 bases; unmatched junction bases: 10. The DNA for the CDR3 is TGTGCCAGCAGCGGTGGGACAGGGTTAGGTACTGAAGCTTTCTTT. Protein: CASSGGTGLGTEAFF.

This chain connects TRBV5-1 to TRBJ2-3; 13 bases agree with TRBD2. The CDR3 has 16 residues. With V trimmed by 4 bases and J by 5 bases, 7 bases remained unmatched. In germline, CDR1 is SGHRS, CDR2 YFSETQ. The CDR3 DNA is TGCGCCAGCAGCCAAACTAGCGGGGGGGCCCAAGATACGCAGTATTTT. Its translation: CASSQTSGGAQDTQYF.

The DNA for the CDR3 is TGTGCCAGCAGTCTGGGACAGGGTACCAACGAGCAGTACTTC. It codes for CASSLGQGTNEQYF. This chain links TRBV2 with TRBJ2-7; 9 nucleotides align to TRBD1. The CDR3 is 14 amino acids. Trimming took 5 bases from V and 5 from J; bases not matched to a gene: 7. The germline V gene has CDR1 SNHLY and CDR2 FYNNEI.

The chain combines TRBV6-2 or TRBV6-3 with TRBJ1-2; perhaps TRBD1 as D (5 bases). V lost 0 bases, J lost 5 bases, and 13 bases lay in between. Germline assignment: CDR1 MNHEY and CDR2 SVGEGT. This CDR3 has 15 residues. The CDR3 nucleotides read TGTGCCAGCAGTTACTCGACGACAGTCTTTTATGGCTACACCTTC. Translating it yields CASSYSTTVFYGYTF.

The chain has TRBV3-1 (or the pseudogene TRBV3-2) and TRBJ2-7, with 8 bases matching TRBD2. V shed 0 bases, J shed 6 bases, and the junction held 7 bases outside the gene matches. The CDR3 extends over 15 amino acids. Germline V gene lookup returns CDR1 LGHDT and CDR2 YNNKEL (reference sequence). As DNA, the CDR3 is TGTGCCAGCAGCCAAGAGGGGGAGCGGGGGCGCGAGCAGTACTTC. Amino acids: CASSQEGERGREQYF.

The chain links TRBV15 to TRBJ1-5; D remains ambiguous. Germline V gives CDR1 LNHNV, CDR2 YYDKDF (reference sequence). The CDR3 sequence is 13 residues long. The V end lost 10 bases, the J end lost 2 bases, and 12 bases lay between the germline ends. The CDR3 region is CASAWRGNQPQHF. The CDR3 DNA reads TGTGCCAGCGCGTGGCGGGGCAATCAGCCCCAGCATTTT.

This clone was seen a few times. The genes are TRBV27 and TRBJ2-3, with 9 bases aligning to TRBD2. This CDR3 has 15 residues. Germline loops: CDR1 MNHEY, CDR2 SMNVEV (reference sequence). After removal of 1 base from V and 4 bases from J, the junction contained 3 bases not matched to a gene. CDR3 DNA: TGTGCCAGCAGTTTATTTCTAGCGGGGCCAGATACGCAGTATTTT. It is translated as CASSLFLAGPDTQYF.

This CDR3 reads CASSRWGLAVPYNEQFF. In nucleotides, the CDR3 is TGTGCCAGCAGCCGGTGGGGCCTAGCGGTTCCTTACAATGAGCAGTTCTTC. The chain joins TRBV5-6 to TRBJ2-1, with TRBD2 identical over 7 bases. Germline V lookup: CDR1 SGHDT, CDR2 YYEEEE. The CDR3 runs 17 residues. Trimming cost V 4 bases and J 4 bases; bases outside gene matches: 14.

The chain links TRBV6-7 to TRBJ1-6; D might be TRBD1 (6 bases). TRBV6-7 is designated an ORF whose function remains uncertain. Between the trimmed V and J ends, which lost 3 bases and 5 bases, there was a span of 11 bases. The CDR3 is 15 amino acids. Here the CDR3 DNA reads TGTGCCAGCAGTTATCGACAGGCCAATAATTCACCCCTCCACTTT. Protein sequence: CASSYRQANNSPLHF.

This chain links TRBV27 with TRBJ1-2; D unresolved. The CDR3 covers 16 residues. CDR1 and CDR2 from the germline V gene are MNHEY and SMNVEV (reference sequence). Trimming stripped 6 bases from V and 4 bases from J, with 21 bases between. The DNA for the CDR3 is TGTGCCAGCAGCCCTTGGGCGATAAATCGGGGCTATGGCTACACCTTC. Translating it yields CASSPWAINRGYGYTF.

This rearrangement joins TRBV5-1 to TRBJ2-2, with TRBD1 matching over 7 bases. After removal of 2 bases from V and 0 bases from J, the junction contained 4 bases not matched to a gene. The length of the CDR3 is 16 residues. CDR1 is SGHRS and CDR2 is YFSETQ in the germline V gene. CDR3 region: CASSFTGASNTGELFF. The CDR3 nucleotides read TGCGCCAGCAGCTTCACAGGGGCGTCGAACACCGGGGAGCTGTTTTTT.

The chain employs TRBV7-9 and TRBJ1-1, with unresolved D. In germline, CDR1 is SEHNR, CDR2 FQNEAQ (reference sequence). CDR3 length equals 14 residues. With 6 bases removed from V and 4 bases from J, the gap between germline ends came to 15 bases. CDR3 region: CASSSTLQFTEAFF. The CDR3 DNA sequence: TGTGCCAGCAGTTCGACATTGCAGTTCACTGAAGCTTTCTTT.

CDR3 amino acids: CASSQAWSTEAFF. In nucleotides, the CDR3 is TGTGCCAGCAGTCAAGCTTGGAGCACTGAAGCTTTCTTT. The V and J genes are TRBV7-2 and TRBJ1-1, with no clear D. The CDR3 consists of 13 residues. The V gene's germline CDR1 is SGHTA and CDR2 FQGNSA. The germline V and J ends were trimmed by 6 bases and 4 bases, with 12 bases remaining between them.

The chain has TRBV5-6 and TRBJ2-2; D call uncertain. Trimming pared 2 bases from V and 0 bases from J, leaving 11 bases between. CDR3 length: 16 amino acids. Germline CDR1 and CDR2: SGHDT and YYEEEE. The CDR3 nucleotides are TGTGCCAGCAGCTTACCTCGCCAGGCGAACACCGGGGAGCTGTTTTTT. It codes for CASSLPRQANTGELFF.

The chain recombines TRBV6-2 or TRBV6-3 with TRBJ2-1; 14 bases are shared with TRBD2. With 4 bases clipped from V and 7 bases from J, the junction kept 9 bases outside the gene matches. The germline V gene encodes CDR1 MNHEY and CDR2 SVGEGT. This CDR3 is built from 17 residues. CDR3 bases: TGTGCCAGCAGTTTCCTCCTGACTAGCGGGGGGGGGAATGAGCAGTTCTTC. It is translated as CASSFLLTSGGGNEQFF.

This sequence joins TRBV7-9 and TRBJ2-5, with a tentative D call TRBD2 (6 bases). This CDR3 is 13 amino acids long. V lost 7 bases to trimming and J lost 3 bases, with 12 bases between them. The germline gives CDR1 SEHNR, CDR2 FQNEAQ (reference sequence). CDR3 DNA sequence: TGTGCCAGCATAAAGGGCGGGGAAGAGACCCAGTACTTC. It specifies CASIKGGEETQYF.